This TCR beta chain was identified during a study of T-cell reconstitution after alpha-beta-depleted transplantation in children. V was shortened by 2 bases and J by 9 bases, with 9 bases between the two germline ends. The CDR3 consists of 12 residues. CDR1 is SGHVS, CDR2 FNYEAQ, per germline. Unique molecular identifiers were used in preparing the TCRbeta library. Using its own MiXCR run on the PCR reads, TCRdb lists one record per CDR3 protein. The sample has hundreds of thousands of distinct CDR3 sequences; 13% are singletons. There are a few counts of this clonotype. The chain links TRBV7-6 to TRBJ2-3; D uncertain. This TCR came from a male patient younger than 18 who had a stem cell transplant for acute myeloid leukemia, so the T cells may come from the graft donor. Material: PBMCs, mostly from graft donor cells, obtained 360 days after TCRalphabeta/CD19-depleted stem cell transplant. CDR3 sequence: CASSLSESTQYF. In nucleotides, the CDR3 is TGTGCCAGCAGCTTATCCGAAAGCACGCAGTATTTT. Combining the CDR3 with reference TRBV7-6 and TRBJ2-3 gives the whole variable domain GAGVSQSPRYKVTKRGQDVALRCDPISGHVSLYWYRQALGQGPEFLTYFNYEAQQDKSGLPNDRFSAERPEGSISTLTIQRTEQRDSAMYRCASSLSESTQYFGPGTRLTVL.